Listed below are T cell receptor beta chains from one sample, sequenced in a study of T cell clones after liver transplantation. Only in-frame clones appear in the TCRdb table, and some are missing; sequencing was by immunoSEQ multiplex PCR. Seen here are 50,000 to 60,000 clones, 60% to 80% observed once, and the top ten hold 9.7%. This specimen consisted of CD4+ T cells from blood, obtained at the 22-month timepoint. The receptor source for this set is a human patient who received a liver transplant. Some T cells may be graft donor cells. Both conserved end residues are part of each CDR3. A D gene is named only where the DNA matches it firmly. Expanded clones get a size class; other rows say once, few or many, or leave the size out.

CDR3aa,CDR3nt,j_gene,d_gene,len,v_gene,abundance
CASSEYLGRETQYF,TGTGCCAGCAGTGAGTACTTGGGCCGGGAGACCCAGTACTTC,TRBJ2-5,NA,14,TRBV6-1,NA
CASSPGLAGGRKRAGELFF,TGTGCCAGCAGCCCGGGACTAGCGGGGGGCCGGAAGAGGGCCGGGGAGCTGTTTTTT,TRBJ2-2,TRBD2,19,TRBV13,few
CASSQMGSYEQYF,TGTGCCAGCAGCCAGATGGGCTCCTACGAGCAGTACTTC,TRBJ2-7,NA,13,TRBV6-5,once
CASSDIWGRRPYEQYF,TGTGCCAGCAGCGATATCTGGGGGAGACGCCCCTACGAGCAGTACTTC,TRBJ2-7,NA,16,TRBV7-6,NA
CASSYFLNTEAFF,TGTGCCAGCAGCTACTTTTTGAACACTGAAGCTTTCTTT,TRBJ1-1,NA,13,TRBV11-2,NA
CASSITPRGDSPLHF,TGTGCCAGCAGCATAACTCCTCGGGGAGACTCACCCCTCCACTTT,TRBJ1-6,NA,15,TRBV11-2,NA
CASSYSGLGLTYEQYF,TGTGCCAGCAGTTACTCCGGGTTGGGGCTGACCTACGAGCAGTACTTC,TRBJ2-7,NA,16,TRBV6-5,few
CASSWSEYNEQFF,TGTGCCAGCAGCTGGTCGGAGTACAATGAGCAGTTCTTC,TRBJ2-1,NA,13,TRBV7-9,NA
CASGTGGGNTEAFF,TGTGCTAGTGGTACAGGGGGCGGGAACACTGAAGCTTTCTTT,TRBJ1-1,TRBD1,14,TRBV12-5,NA
CASSPPRQGRTGELFF,TGTGCCAGTAGCCCCCCTCGACAGGGTAGAACCGGGGAGCTGTTTTTT,TRBJ2-2,TRBD1,16,TRBV19,NA
CATSHPAGLPPIYEQYF,TGTGCCACCAGTCACCCCGCAGGCTTACCCCCTATATACGAGCAGTACTTC,TRBJ2-7,NA,17,TRBV15,NA
CASATGGLNQPQHF,TGTGCCAGCGCAACAGGGGGGTTGAATCAGCCCCAGCATTTT,TRBJ1-5,TRBD1,14,TRBV28,NA
CASSVQVPHEQYF,TGTGCCAGCAGTGTACAGGTGCCCCACGAGCAGTACTTC,TRBJ2-7,NA,13,TRBV6-1,many
CASSPGLAGGTLAKNIQYF,TGTGCCAGCAGCCCAGGCCTGGCGGGGGGGACTCTAGCCAAAAACATTCAGTACTTC,TRBJ2-4,TRBD2,19,TRBV14,NA
CASSVAAGGTHRNEQFF,TGTGCCAGCAGCGTAGCAGCGGGGGGCACGCACAGGAATGAGCAGTTCTTC,TRBJ2-1,TRBD2,17,TRBV9,NA
CASSPRGSGYGYTF,TGTGCCAGCAGCCCGAGAGGGTCAGGCTATGGCTACACCTTC,TRBJ1-2,NA,14,TRBV7-9,once
CASSLGGSTDTQYF,TGTGCCAGCAGTTTGGGAGGGAGCACAGATACGCAGTATTTT,TRBJ2-3,TRBD2,14,TRBV28,NA
CAISEPISGEQFF,TGTGCCATCAGTGAGCCGATATCGGGTGAGCAGTTCTTC,TRBJ2-1,NA,13,TRBV10-3,once
CASTLGGTEAFF,TGTGCCAGCACCCTAGGCGGAACTGAAGCTTTCTTT,TRBJ1-1,NA,12,TRBV7-2,once
CASSTGLYEQYF,TGTGCCAGCAGTACCGGACTCTACGAGCAGTACTTC,TRBJ2-7,NA,12,TRBV6-6,NA
CASSDDINQPQHF,TGTGCCAGCAGTGACGATATCAATCAGCCCCAGCATTTT,TRBJ1-5,NA,13,TRBV6-1,few
CASSEMGRSGANVLTF,TGTGCCAGCAGTGAAATGGGGCGCTCTGGGGCCAACGTCCTGACTTTC,TRBJ2-6,NA,16,TRBV6-1,NA
CASSLEGREQYF,TGCGCCAGCAGCTTGGAGGGGCGCGAGCAGTACTTC,TRBJ2-7,NA,12,TRBV5-1,NA